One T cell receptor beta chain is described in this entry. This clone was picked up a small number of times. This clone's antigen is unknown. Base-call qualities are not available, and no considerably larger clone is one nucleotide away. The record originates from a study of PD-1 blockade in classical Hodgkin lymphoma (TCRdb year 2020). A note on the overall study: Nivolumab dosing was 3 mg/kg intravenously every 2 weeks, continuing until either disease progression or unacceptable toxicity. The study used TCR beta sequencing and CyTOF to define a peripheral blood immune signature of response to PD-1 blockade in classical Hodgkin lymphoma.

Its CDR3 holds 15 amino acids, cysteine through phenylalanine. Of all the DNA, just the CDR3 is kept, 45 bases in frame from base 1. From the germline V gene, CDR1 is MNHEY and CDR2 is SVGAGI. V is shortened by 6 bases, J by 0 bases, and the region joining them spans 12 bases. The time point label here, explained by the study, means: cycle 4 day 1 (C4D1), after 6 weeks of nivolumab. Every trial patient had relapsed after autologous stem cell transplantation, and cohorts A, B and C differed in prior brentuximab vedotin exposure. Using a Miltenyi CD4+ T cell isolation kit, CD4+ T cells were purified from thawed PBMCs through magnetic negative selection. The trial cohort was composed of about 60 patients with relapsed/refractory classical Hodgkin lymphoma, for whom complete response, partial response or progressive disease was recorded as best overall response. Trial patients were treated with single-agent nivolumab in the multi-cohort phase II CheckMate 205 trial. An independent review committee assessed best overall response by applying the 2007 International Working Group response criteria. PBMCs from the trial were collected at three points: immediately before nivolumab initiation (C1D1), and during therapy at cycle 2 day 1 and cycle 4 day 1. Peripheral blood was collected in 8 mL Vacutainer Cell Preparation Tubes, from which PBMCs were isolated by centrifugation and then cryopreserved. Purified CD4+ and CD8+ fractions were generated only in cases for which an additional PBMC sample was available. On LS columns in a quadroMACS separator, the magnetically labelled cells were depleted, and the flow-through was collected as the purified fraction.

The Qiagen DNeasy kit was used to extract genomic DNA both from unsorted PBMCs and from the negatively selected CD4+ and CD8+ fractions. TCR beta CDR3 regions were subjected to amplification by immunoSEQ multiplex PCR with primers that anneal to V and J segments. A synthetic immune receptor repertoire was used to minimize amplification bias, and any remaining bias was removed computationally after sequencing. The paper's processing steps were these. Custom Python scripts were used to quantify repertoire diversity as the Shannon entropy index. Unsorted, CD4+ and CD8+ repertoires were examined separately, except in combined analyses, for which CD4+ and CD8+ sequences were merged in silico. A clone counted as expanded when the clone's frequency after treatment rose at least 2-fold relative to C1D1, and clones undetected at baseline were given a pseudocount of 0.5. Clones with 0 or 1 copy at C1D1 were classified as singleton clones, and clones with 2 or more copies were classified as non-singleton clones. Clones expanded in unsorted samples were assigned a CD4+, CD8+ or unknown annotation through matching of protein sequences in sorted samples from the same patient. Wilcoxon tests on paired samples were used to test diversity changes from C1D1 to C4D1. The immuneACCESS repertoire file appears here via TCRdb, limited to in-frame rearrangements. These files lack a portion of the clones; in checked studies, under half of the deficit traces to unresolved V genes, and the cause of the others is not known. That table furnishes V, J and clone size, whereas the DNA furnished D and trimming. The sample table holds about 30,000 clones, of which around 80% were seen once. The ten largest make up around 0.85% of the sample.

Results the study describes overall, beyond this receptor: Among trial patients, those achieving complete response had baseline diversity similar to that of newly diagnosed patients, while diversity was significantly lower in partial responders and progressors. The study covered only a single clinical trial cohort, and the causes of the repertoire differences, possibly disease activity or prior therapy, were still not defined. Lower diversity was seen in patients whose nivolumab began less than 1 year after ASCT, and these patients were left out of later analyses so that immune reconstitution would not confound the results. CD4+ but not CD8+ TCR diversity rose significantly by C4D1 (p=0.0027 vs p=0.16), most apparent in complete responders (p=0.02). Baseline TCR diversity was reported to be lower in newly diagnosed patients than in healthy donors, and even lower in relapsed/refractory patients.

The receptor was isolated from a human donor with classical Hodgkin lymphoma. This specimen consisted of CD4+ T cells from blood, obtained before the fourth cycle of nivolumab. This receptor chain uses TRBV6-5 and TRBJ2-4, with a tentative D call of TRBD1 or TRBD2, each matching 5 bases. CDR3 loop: CASSSGRLAKNIQYF. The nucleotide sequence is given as TGTGCCAGCAGCTCAGGGAGACTAGCCAAAAACATTCAGTACTTC.